Reported below is one T cell receptor beta chain. The sample holds a few counts of this clonotype. Which antigen it targets is not known. Base qualities are not provided; no much larger clone lies one nucleotide away. The sample is drawn from a study of response to subunit inactivated influenza vaccine (dated by TCRdb to the late 2010s). For the study in its entirety: To follow how T cells responded to a trivalent subunit inactivated influenza vaccine, the researchers relied on deep quantitative profiling of the T cell receptor repertoire. Study-wide findings and limitations: The authors suggested that each seasonal influenza vaccination may recruit only a limited number of new T cells.

The method was RT-PCR. The instrument given in TCRdb is Illumina HiSeq 2500. The public reads were run again by TCRdb, first through fastp at Q25 and then through MiXCR, and only productive beta chains were kept. Each entry is one CDR3 protein sequence, shown with its most common DNA and genes. This sample comprises about 520,000 distinct CDR3 sequences, about 25% of them detected only once. In total, the top ten clones hold 1.9% of the sample. This receptor was taken from a man in his forties or fifties who received an inactivated influenza vaccine. Donor details come from another sample of the same person, matched by shared clones. The material was CD4+ T cells sorted from PBMCs, obtained about 5 days after vaccination.

The CDR3 region has the sequence CASSRISGRDNNEQFF. DNA sequence: TGTGCCAGCAGCCGAATTAGCGGGAGGGATAACAATGAGCAGTTCTTC. The V and J segments used are TRBV7-2 and TRBJ2-1; the junction holds 11 bases that match TRBD2. The germline V gene provides CDR1 SGHTA and CDR2 FQGNSA. From cysteine to phenylalanine, the CDR3 is 16 amino acids long. Kept here is only the CDR3 DNA, which spans 48 bases and is read in frame from base 1. Here V drops 5 bases and J drops 5 bases, and the junction holds 8 bases not matched to any gene. This CDR3, with the reference TRBV7-2 and TRBJ2-1 proteins standing in past its ends, gives the full variable domain GAGVSQSPSNKVTEKGKDVELRCDPISGHTALYWYRQSLGQGLEFLIYFQGNSAPDKSGLPSDRFSAERTGGSVSTLTIQRTQQEDSAVYLCASSRISGRDNNEQFFGPGTRLTVL.